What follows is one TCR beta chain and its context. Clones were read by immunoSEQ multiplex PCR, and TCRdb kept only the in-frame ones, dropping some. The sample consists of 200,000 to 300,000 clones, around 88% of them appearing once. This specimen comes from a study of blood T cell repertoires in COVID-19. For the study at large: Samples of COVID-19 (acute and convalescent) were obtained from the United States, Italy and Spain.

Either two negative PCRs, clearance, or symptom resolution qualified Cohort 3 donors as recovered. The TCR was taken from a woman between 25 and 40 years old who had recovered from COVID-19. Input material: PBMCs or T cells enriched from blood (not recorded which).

The CDR3 DNA reads as TGTGCCAGCATATTAGCGGACAGGGTCACTGAAGCTTTCTTT. Its translation is CASILADRVTEAFF. V gene TRBV28 combines with J gene TRBJ1-1; TRBD1 aligns across 8 bases. Trimming removed 7 bases from V and 4 bases from J; junction bases left unmatched: 8. The germline CDR1 and CDR2 sequences are MDHEN and SYDVKM. This CDR3 is 14 amino acids long.